The 27 T cell receptor beta chains listed next were all sequenced from one sample in a study of T cell responses to AZD1222 COVID-19 vaccine. Sequencing used immunoSEQ multiplex PCR; TCRdb keeps in-frame clones, though not all of them. Seen here are 180,000 or so clones, approximately 93% observed once, and the top ten hold less than 2%. The source was peripheral blood, collected 28 days after the second AZD1222 dose. All receptors derive from an adult who received the AZD1222 COVID-19 vaccine.

The rearrangement uses TRBV4-3 and TRBJ2-1; D gene uncertain. The CDR3 is 13 residues long. The V end lost 2 bases, the J end lost 8 bases, and 10 bases lay between the germline ends. Germline CDR1 is LGHNA and CDR2 is YSLEER. The CDR3 bases are TGCGCCAGCAGCCAATTTTCGTGGGATGAGCAGTTCTTC. This codes for CASSQFSWDEQFF.

The rearrangement joins TRBV19 to TRBJ2-1; 7 nucleotides match TRBD2. Germline CDR1 is LNHDA and CDR2 is SQIVND (reference sequence). V shed 3 bases, J shed 5 bases, and the junction held 13 bases outside the gene matches. The CDR3 runs to 17 residues. CDR3 bases: TGTGCCAGTAGTATTCTGGCGGGAGCCTTTCCCCACAATGAGCAGTTCTTC. Translation: CASSILAGAFPHNEQFF.

The J gene is TRBJ2-7, the V gene TRBV18, with a possible D match to TRBD2 (7 bases). This CDR3 region has 15 residues. Trimming shortened V by 4 bases and J by 0 bases, and 13 bases separated the two germline ends. In germline, CDR1 is KGHSH, CDR2 LQKENI. CDR3 residues: CASSQGGGGSYEQYF. CDR3 nucleotides: TGTGCCAGCTCACAAGGGGGGGGTGGCTCCTACGAGCAGTACTTC.

Comments on this clone: Different DNA sequences within this sample yield the same CDR3. This rearrangement joins TRBV20-1 to TRBJ1-1; weak D call: TRBD1 (5 bases). The CDR3 loop spans 14 amino acids. V was clipped by 6 bases and J by 0 bases, with 14 bases between them. Germline assignment: CDR1 DFQATT and CDR2 SNEGSKA (reference sequence). The CDR3 spells CSASSGLMNTEAFF. The CDR3 coding sequence is TGCAGTGCCAGTTCAGGGCTAATGAACACTGAAGCTTTCTTT.

The rearrangement uses TRBV25-1 and TRBJ1-2; 9 bases align to TRBD1. Germline trimming cut 6 bases from V and 7 bases from J; bases unmatched to any gene: 9. The CDR3 contains 14 residues. The V gene's germline CDR1 is MGHDK and CDR2 SYGVNS. CDR3 residues: CASSAWDRVGGYTF. CDR3 coding DNA: TGTGCCAGCAGCGCTTGGGACAGGGTAGGTGGCTACACCTTC.

This chain uses TRBV7-3 with TRBJ1-1, with 9 bases fitting TRBD1. Germline V gene sequence: CDR1 SGHTA, CDR2 FQGTGA. V was pared by 5 bases and J by 3 bases, with 4 bases of the junction left unmatched. The CDR3 totals 14 residues. The CDR3 bases are TGTGCCAGCAGCCGGGACAGGGTTTACACTGAAGCTTTCTTT. Translating it yields CASSRDRVYTEAFF.

This clone has a single count. V gene TRBV29-1 combines with J gene TRBJ1-1; no clear D gene. The germline V gene encodes CDR1 SQVTM and CDR2 ANQGSEA. V lost 6 bases and J lost 8, with 19 bases in between. CDR3 length equals 13 residues. CDR3 nucleotide sequence: TGCAGCGTAGTCCGACAACAATTTGAGGAAGCTTTCTTT. Translation: CSVVRQQFEEAFF.

In its sample, this clone was seen a few times. The V call is TRBV5-5, the J call TRBJ1-1; a possible D gene is TRBD1 (6 bases). This CDR3 spans 13 amino acids. The germline V gene encodes CDR1 SGHKS and CDR2 YYEKEE (reference sequence). V lost 0 bases, J lost 5 bases, and 8 bases lay in between. The CDR3 sequence: CASSLAGVTEAFF. For the CDR3, the DNA is TGTGCCAGCAGCTTGGCAGGGGTGACTGAAGCTTTCTTT.

The V gene is TRBV5-4, the J gene TRBJ2-1; 8 nucleotides align to TRBD2. This CDR3 is built from 18 residues. Trimming cost V 4 bases and J 4 bases; bases outside gene matches: 16. The germline V gene has CDR1 SGHNT and CDR2 YYREEE (reference sequence). For the CDR3, the DNA is TGTGCCAGCAGCCTGCAACTAGCGGCGGCGGCAGTTTACAATGAGCAGTTCTTC. Protein: CASSLQLAAAAVYNEQFF.

J is TRBJ1-5 and V is TRBV6-2 or TRBV6-3, with D unresolved. The V end lost 5 bases, the J end lost 3 bases, and 8 bases lay between the germline ends. This CDR3 has 13 amino acids. Germline CDR1 reads MNHEY; CDR2 reads SVGEGT. CDR3 protein: CASSGILNQPQHF. CDR3 nucleotides: TGTGCCAGCAGTGGGATCCTCAATCAGCCCCAGCATTTT.

The chain combines TRBV5-4 with TRBJ1-2; D not certain. Trimming took 2 bases from V and 7 from J, leaving 6 bases between them. The germline gives CDR1 SGHNT, CDR2 YYREEE (reference sequence). CDR3 length: 11 amino acids. This chain's CDR3 is CASSFGRGYTF. CDR3 nucleotides: TGTGCCAGCAGCTTTGGTCGTGGCTACACCTTC.

V usage is TRBV30 and J usage is TRBJ1-5; the D gene is possibly TRBD1 (5 bases). The CDR3 contains 13 residues. Per germline, CDR1 GTSNPN and CDR2 SVGIG (reference sequence). Trimming left V 1 base short and J 5 bases short, with 9 bases between. The CDR3, as DNA: TGTGCCTGGAGTGAAGACAGCTATCAGCCCCAGCATTTT. Its protein product is CAWSEDSYQPQHF.

The V call is TRBV11-1, the J call TRBJ2-7, with no clear D. The CDR3 runs to 13 residues. V lost 5 bases, J lost 6 bases, and 14 bases lay in between. Germline CDR1 reads SGHAT; CDR2 reads FQDESV (reference sequence). The CDR3 loop is CASSPHPEGEQYF. The CDR3, as DNA: TGTGCCAGCAGCCCCCATCCCGAAGGCGAGCAGTACTTC. Complete variable domain (other parts from reference TRBV11-1 and TRBJ2-7): EAEVAQSPRYKITEKSQAVAFWCDPISGHATLYWYRQILGQGPELLVQFQDESVVDDSQLPKDRFSAERLKGVDSTLKIQPAELGDSAMYLCASSPHPEGEQYFGPGTRLTVT.

CDR3 coding DNA: TGTGCTAGTGGTCCGGCTAGCGGGTTAACAGATACGCAGTATTTT. Amino acids: CASGPASGLTDTQYF. The chain has TRBV12-5 and TRBJ2-3; the match to TRBD2 covers 8 bases. This CDR3 contains 15 residues. V lost 5 bases, J lost 3 bases, and 7 bases stayed unmatched. Germline loops: CDR1 LGHNT, CDR2 FRNRAP.

This chain links TRBV5-1 with TRBJ2-1; TRBD2 might be the D (6 bases). CDR3 length equals 15 residues. V was shortened by 2 bases and J by 4 bases, with 13 bases between the two germline ends. Germline V gene lookup returns CDR1 SGHRS and CDR2 YFSETQ. Here the CDR3 reads CASSFATGTYNEQFF. The CDR3 DNA reads as TGCGCCAGCAGCTTCGCAACCGGGACTTACAATGAGCAGTTCTTC.

V usage is TRBV27 and J usage is TRBJ2-5, with TRBD1 identical over 9 bases. V was pared by 4 bases and J by 2 bases, with 8 bases of the junction left unmatched. The CDR3 extends over 16 amino acids. Germline V gives CDR1 MNHEY, CDR2 SMNVEV (reference sequence). In DNA, the CDR3 is TGTGCCAGCAGTTCTCCCCTGGGGACAGGGCAAGAGACCCAGTACTTC. Its translation is CASSSPLGTGQETQYF.

This chain links TRBV2 with TRBJ1-5, with D perhaps matching TRBD1 (6 bases). V lost 6 bases and J lost 2, with 14 bases in between. Germline V gives CDR1 SNHLY, CDR2 FYNNEI. There are 15 residues in the CDR3. The CDR3 nucleotides are TGTGCCAGCAGGGGGCCAGGGGTCGGCAATCAGCCCCAGCATTTT. Protein: CASRGPGVGNQPQHF.

This chain links TRBV7-2 with TRBJ2-1; 8 positions agree with TRBD1. CDR1 is SGHTA, CDR2 FQGNSA, per germline. The CDR3 is 15 amino acids. With V trimmed by 0 bases and J by 7 bases, 5 bases remained unmatched. The CDR3 coding sequence is TGTGCCAGCAGCTTAGCCGGGACAGGTAAAAATGAGCAGTTCTTC. Translating gives CASSLAGTGKNEQFF.

The chain recombines TRBV20-1 with TRBJ2-7; weak D call: TRBD2 (6 bases). Trimming removed 5 bases from V and 3 bases from J, with 8 bases in between. Germline CDR1 is DFQATT and CDR2 is SNEGSKA (reference sequence). This CDR3 comprises 11 residues. Here the CDR3 DNA reads TGCAGTGCTGCGCGGGACTACGAGCAGTACTTC. This translates into CSAARDYEQYF.

V gene TRBV10-2 combines with J gene TRBJ2-2; TRBD2 matches 10 bases. Looked up from germline, CDR1 is WSHSY and CDR2 is SAAADI. This CDR3 has 17 amino acids. J gave up 1 base and V 4 bases, and 6 bases lay outside the gene matches. The CDR3 sequence is CASSVLAGALNTGELFF. The CDR3 DNA sequence: TGCGCCAGCAGTGTTCTAGCGGGGGCCTTGAACACCGGGGAGCTGTTTTTT.

The J gene is TRBJ2-1, the V gene TRBV6-5; D possibly corresponds to TRBD2 (6 bases). Trimming stripped 2 bases from V and 1 base from J, with 6 bases between. Germline V gene data show CDR1 as MNHEY and CDR2 as SVGAGI. CDR3 length equals 14 residues. The CDR3 bases are TGTGCCAGCAGTTACGGGGGGTCCTACAATGAGCAGTTCTTC. It translates to CASSYGGSYNEQFF.

This clone is a singleton in its sample. This chain uses TRBV18 with TRBJ1-2; D possibly corresponds to TRBD1 (5 bases). The CDR3 runs to 12 residues. V lost 2 bases and J 4 bases, leaving 5 bases between the germline ends. CDR1 is KGHSH, CDR2 LQKENI, per germline. The CDR3 sequence is CASSPGGYGYTF. In DNA, the CDR3 is TGTGCCAGCTCACCAGGGGGCTATGGCTACACCTTC. Filled out from reference TRBV18 and TRBJ1-2, the complete variable domain reads NAGVMQNPRHLVRRRGQEARLRCSPMKGHSHVYWYRQLPEEGLKFMVYLQKENIIDESGMPKERFSAEFPKEGPSILRIQQVVRGDSAAYFCASSPGGYGYTFGSGTRLTVV.

In its sample, this clone was seen a few times. J is TRBJ1-6 and V is TRBV7-3; 7 bases align to TRBD1. J lost 7 bases, V lost 0 bases, and 3 bases had no gene match. The CDR3 length is 15 residues. The germline CDR1 and CDR2 sequences are SGHTA and FQGTGA. For the CDR3, the DNA is TGTGCCAGCAGCTTAACAGGGGGCGCGAATTCACCCCTCCACTTT. Encoded protein: CASSLTGGANSPLHF.

The rearrangement uses TRBV30 and TRBJ2-7; possibly TRBD2 for D (6 bases). CDR3 length: 15 amino acids. Trimming cost V 0 bases and J 2 bases, with 14 bases left between them. Germline V CDR1 and CDR2: GTSNPN, SVGIG (reference sequence). CDR3 coding DNA: TGTGCCTGGAGTGTACTCGGTAGCGGACCCTACGAGCAGTACTTC. Translating gives CAWSVLGSGPYEQYF. The variable domain in full, with the rest retrieved from reference TRBV30 and TRBJ2-7, is SQTIHQWPATLVQPVGSPLSLECTVEGTSNPNLYWYRQAAGRGLQLLFYSVGIGQISSEVPQNLSASRPQDRQFILSSKKLLLSDSGFYLCAWSVLGSGPYEQYFGPGTRLTVT.

The chain has TRBV7-9 and TRBJ2-5; D possibly matches TRBD1 or TRBD2 (5 bases each). There are 14 residues in the CDR3. CDR1 SEHNR and CDR2 FQNEAQ come from the germline V gene (reference sequence). V dropped 2 bases and J dropped 6 bases, with 13 bases sitting between them. CDR3: CASSLSFGAQTQYF. The CDR3 coding sequence is TGTGCCAGCAGCTTATCCTTCGGGGCTCAGACCCAGTACTTC.

The rearrangement links TRBV18 to TRBJ2-1, with 11 bases that match TRBD2. This CDR3 is built from 17 residues. Losses at the gene ends were 0 bases for V and 7 bases for J; bases not matched to a gene: 8. Germline CDR1 KGHSH, CDR2 LQKENI. The CDR3 DNA is TGTGCCAGCTCACCACCACTAGCGGGAGTGAAGGGGAATGAGCAGTTCTTC. It translates to CASSPPLAGVKGNEQFF.

The chain is built from TRBV6-5 and TRBJ2-1, with 8 bases identical to TRBD2. Germline trimming cut 6 bases from V and 5 bases from J; bases unmatched to any gene: 9. This CDR3 comprises 15 residues. CDR1 is MNHEY and CDR2 is SVGAGI in the germline V gene. DNA for the CDR3: TGTGCCAGCAGACCCACGGCGGGGGGAAACAATGAGCAGTTCTTC. Amino acids: CASRPTAGGNNEQFF.